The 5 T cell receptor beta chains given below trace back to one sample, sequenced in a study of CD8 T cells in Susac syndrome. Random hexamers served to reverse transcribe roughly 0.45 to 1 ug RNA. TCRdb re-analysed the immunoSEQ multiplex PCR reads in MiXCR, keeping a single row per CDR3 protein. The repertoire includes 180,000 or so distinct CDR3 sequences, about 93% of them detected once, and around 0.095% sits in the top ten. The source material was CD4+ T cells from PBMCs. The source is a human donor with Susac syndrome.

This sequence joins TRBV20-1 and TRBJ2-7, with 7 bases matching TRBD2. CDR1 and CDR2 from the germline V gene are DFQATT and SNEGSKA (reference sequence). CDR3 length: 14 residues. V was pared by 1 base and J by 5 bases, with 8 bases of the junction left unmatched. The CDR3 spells CSARADPGGHEQYF. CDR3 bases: TGCAGTGCTAGAGCTGATCCGGGAGGTCACGAGCAGTACTTC.

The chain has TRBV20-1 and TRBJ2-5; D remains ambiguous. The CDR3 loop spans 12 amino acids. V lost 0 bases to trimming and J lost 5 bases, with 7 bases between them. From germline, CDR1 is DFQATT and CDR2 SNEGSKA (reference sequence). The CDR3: CSARDRRETQYF. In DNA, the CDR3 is TGCAGTGCTAGAGATCGCAGGGAGACCCAGTACTTC.

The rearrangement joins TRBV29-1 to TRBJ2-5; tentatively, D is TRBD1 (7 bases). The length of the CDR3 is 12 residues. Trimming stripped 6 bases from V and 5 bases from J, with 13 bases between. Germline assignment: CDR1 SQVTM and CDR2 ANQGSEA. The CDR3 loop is CSVLGGQETQYF. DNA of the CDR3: TGCAGCGTGCTCGGGGGACAGGAGACCCAGTACTTC.

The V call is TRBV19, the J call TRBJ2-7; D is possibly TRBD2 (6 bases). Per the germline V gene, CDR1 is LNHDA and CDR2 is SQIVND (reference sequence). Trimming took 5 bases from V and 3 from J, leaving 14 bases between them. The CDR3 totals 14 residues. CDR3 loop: CASSSREQNYEQYF. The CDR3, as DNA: TGTGCCAGTAGTTCCCGGGAGCAAAACTACGAGCAGTACTTC.

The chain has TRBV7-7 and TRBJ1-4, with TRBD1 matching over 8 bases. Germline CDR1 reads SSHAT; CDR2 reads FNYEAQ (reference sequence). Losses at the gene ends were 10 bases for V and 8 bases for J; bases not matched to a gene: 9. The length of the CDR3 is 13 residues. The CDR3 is CAIWDRLKEKLFF. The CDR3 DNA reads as TGTGCCATCTGGGACAGGTTAAAAGAAAAACTGTTTTTT. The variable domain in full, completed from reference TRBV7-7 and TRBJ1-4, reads GAGVSQSPRYKVTKRGQDVTLRCDPISSHATLYWYQQALGQGPEFLTYFNYEAQPDKSGLPSDRFSAERPEGSISTLTIQRTEQRDSAMYRCAIWDRLKEKLFFGSGTQLSVL.